This T cell receptor (beta chain) is from a study of human T cells and chemical hapten exposure. On the study more broadly: The patients were mostly female; they had alopecia areata, totalis or universalis.

This clonotype was picked up many times. Each CDR3 protein is one row after TCRdb ran MiXCR on the RACE reads. This table has around 380,000 distinct CDR3 sequences, more than 4.5% appearing once. Described time point: patch test 1, 2 weeks after DPC sensitization. Noted treatment: therapeutic diphenylcyclopropenone sensitization with weekly scalp DPC. The V end lost 4 bases, the J end lost 0 bases, and 26 bases lay between the germline ends. The CDR3 is 20 amino acids. Specimen: whole blood, collected in connection with sensitization to the hapten diphenylcyclopropenone (DPC). J is TRBJ1-5 and V is TRBV5-3, with D possibly TRBD1 on 5 matching bases. TRBV5-3 is classed as an ORF, of uncertain function. The sequence derives from a woman aged 45 to 65 with alopecia areata. Some clones in this sample may be carry-over from other donors' samples. The CDR3 region has the DNA TGTGCCAGAAGCCCGGCCGGGGCAGTCCAATTTTCCGATAGCAATCAGCCCCAGCATTTT. Translating it yields CARSPAGAVQFSDSNQPQHF.